One sample yielded the 10 T cell receptor beta chains listed below, sequenced in a study of cytomegalovirus exposure and HLA in healthy donors. Primers: 60 Vbeta forward and 13 Jbeta reverse. Profiled with immunoSEQ multiplex PCR; TCRdb holds only in-frame clones, not every one. The repertoire holds around 94,000 clones, with nearly 65% as singletons. The sample consisted of PBMCs. These receptors came from a human donor in good health.

The chain uses TRBV2 and TRBJ2-7; 10 nucleotides align to TRBD2. Trimming cost V 2 bases and J 4 bases; bases outside gene matches: 2. The CDR3 totals 14 residues. Germline V gives CDR1 SNHLY, CDR2 FYNNEI. CDR3 sequence reads: CASSESSGSYEQYF. The CDR3 nucleotides are TGTGCCAGCAGTGAATCTAGCGGGAGTTACGAGCAGTACTTC. Looking up the rest from reference TRBV2 and TRBJ2-7 gives the full variable domain: EPEVTQTPSHQVTQMGQEVILRCVPISNHLYFYWYRQILGQKVEFLVSFYNNEISEKSEIFDDQFSVERPDGSNFTLKIRSTKLEDSAMYFCASSESSGSYEQYFGPGTRLTVT.

This clone appeared a few times. The chain couples TRBV2 to TRBJ1-2; D is ambiguous. V was trimmed by 7 bases and J by 8 bases, leaving 17 bases between them. Germline V lookup: CDR1 SNHLY, CDR2 FYNNEI. The CDR3 totals 13 residues. CDR3 amino acids: CASTKEVTEGYTF. In DNA, the CDR3 is TGTGCCAGCACGAAGGAGGTAACAGAAGGCTACACCTTC.

The V call is TRBV9, the J call TRBJ1-2, with TRBD1 identical over 8 bases. Germline-derived CDR1 and CDR2 are SGDLS and YYNGEE. The V segment lost 0 bases and the J segment 8 bases; nucleotides outside the gene matches: 6. CDR3 size: 14 residues. For the CDR3, the DNA is TGTGCCAGCAGCGTAGCTACAGGGGGAGGAGGCTACACCTTC. Translated, it gives CASSVATGGGGYTF.

The CDR3 DNA reads TGTGCCAGCAGCTTGGCCTACAGGACAGGGACATACGAGCAGTACTTC. Residues: CASSLAYRTGTYEQYF. The gene calls are TRBV5-6 and TRBJ2-5; 8 nucleotides match TRBD1. The J call is in doubt because the DNA end fits TRBJ2-7 better. CDR3 size: 16 residues. CDR1 SGHDT and CDR2 YYEEEE come from the germline V gene.

This chain links TRBV2 with TRBJ2-4; 8 nucleotides line up with TRBD1. Germline assignment: CDR1 SNHLY and CDR2 FYNNEI. V was clipped by 6 bases and J by 2 bases; unmatched bases: 21. There are 20 residues in the CDR3. CDR3 amino acids: CASRPGRGLGGGPSKNIQYF. The CDR3 DNA is TGTGCCAGCAGGCCCGGCAGGGGGCTCGGTGGGGGGCCATCCAAAAACATTCAGTACTTC. The whole variable domain, remainder taken from reference TRBV2 and TRBJ2-4, is EPEVTQTPSHQVTQMGQEVILRCVPISNHLYFYWYRQILGQKVEFLVSFYNNEISEKSEIFDDQFSVERPDGSNFTLKIRSTKLEDSAMYFCASRPGRGLGGGPSKNIQYFGAGTRLSVL.

The rearrangement joins TRBV7-3 to TRBJ2-1, with 7 bases aligning to TRBD2. The trim removed 1 base at V and 7 bases at J, leaving 1 base unmatched. Germline values: CDR1 SGHTA, CDR2 FQGTGA. CDR3 length equals 13 residues. This CDR3 is CASSLRLANEQFF. CDR3 bases: TGTGCCAGCAGCTTAAGACTAGCTAATGAGCAGTTCTTC.

This chain links TRBV30 with TRBJ2-7; maybe TRBD2 (6 bases). The CDR3 loop spans 15 amino acids. Trimming shortened V by 0 bases and J by 0 bases, and 12 bases separated the two germline ends. Germline V CDR1 and CDR2: GTSNPN, SVGIG (reference sequence). CDR3 in amino acids: CAWSVSRGVSYEQYF. Written as DNA, the CDR3 is TGTGCCTGGAGTGTAAGCCGCGGGGTCTCCTACGAGCAGTACTTC. Full variable domain (missing parts from reference TRBV30 and TRBJ2-7): SQTIHQWPATLVQPVGSPLSLECTVEGTSNPNLYWYRQAAGRGLQLLFYSVGIGQISSEVPQNLSASRPQDRQFILSSKKLLLSDSGFYLCAWSVSRGVSYEQYFGPGTRLTVT.

The chain combines TRBV6-5 with TRBJ2-7, with D perhaps matching TRBD1 (6 bases). The CDR3 length is 16 residues. CDR1 is MNHEY, CDR2 SVGAGI, per germline. The V gene lost 4 bases and the J gene lost 0 bases, with 16 bases spanning the gap. Here the CDR3 DNA reads TGTGCCAGCAGTTCCACAGGGACAACAAGCTCCTACGAGCAGTACTTC. Protein product: CASSSTGTTSSYEQYF.

The chain combines TRBV5-4 with TRBJ2-2; 9 positions match TRBD2. Trimming cost V 2 bases and J 2 bases; bases outside gene matches: 4. The CDR3 sequence is 16 residues long. The germline CDR1 and CDR2 sequences are SGHNT and YYREEE (reference sequence). The DNA for the CDR3 is TGTGCCAGCAGCTTTATGCTAGCGGGAAACACCGGGGAGCTGTTTTTT. This translates into CASSFMLAGNTGELFF. Based on the CDR3 plus reference TRBV5-4 and TRBJ2-2, the full variable domain is ETGVTQSPTHLIKTRGQQVTLRCSSQSGHNTVSWYQQALGQGPQFIFQYYREEENGRGNFPPRFSGLQFPNYSSELNVNALELDDSALYLCASSFMLAGNTGELFFGEGSRLTVL.

This clone was counted between two and nine times. The chain recombines TRBV14 with TRBJ2-5, with 8 bases lining up with TRBD2. V gave up 0 bases and J gave up 5 bases; unmatched junction bases: 11. Germline V lookup: CDR1 SGHDN, CDR2 FVKESK. This CDR3 spans 17 amino acids. The CDR3 DNA sequence: TGTGCCAGCAGCCAAGAGAGGACGGGAGGGCCACGGGAGACCCAGTACTTC. Protein: CASSQERTGGPRETQYF.